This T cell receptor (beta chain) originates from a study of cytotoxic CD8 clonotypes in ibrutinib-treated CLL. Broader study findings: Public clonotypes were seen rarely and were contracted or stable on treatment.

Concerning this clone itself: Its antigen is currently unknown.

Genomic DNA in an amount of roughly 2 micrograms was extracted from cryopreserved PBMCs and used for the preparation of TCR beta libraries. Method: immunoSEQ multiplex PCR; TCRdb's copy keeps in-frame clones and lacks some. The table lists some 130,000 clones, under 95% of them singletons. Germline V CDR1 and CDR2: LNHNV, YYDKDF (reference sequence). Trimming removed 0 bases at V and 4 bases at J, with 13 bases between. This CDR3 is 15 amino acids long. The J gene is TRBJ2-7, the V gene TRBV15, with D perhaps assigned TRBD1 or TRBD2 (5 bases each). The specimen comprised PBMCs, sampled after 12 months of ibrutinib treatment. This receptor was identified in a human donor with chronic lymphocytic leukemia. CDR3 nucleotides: TGTGCCACCAGCAGAGAAGGGACCGGTGGGTACGAGCAGTACTTC. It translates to CATSREGTGGYEQYF.